These 32 T cell receptor beta chains originate from one sample sequenced in a study of radiation and T cells in renal cell carcinoma. The assay was immunoSEQ multiplex PCR, and TCRdb's table has in-frame clones only and misses some. The sample contains about 78,000 clones, roughly nine tenths of which appear only once. Time point noted: blood 4 weeks post-SBRT, at nephrectomy. Treatment reported: 15 Gy SBRT to primary tumor, nephrectomy 4 weeks later. Sequencing was performed on blood, taken from a patient whose treatment included radiotherapy and nephrectomy. These receptors were collected from a woman between 65 and 79 years old with renal cell carcinoma.

The gene calls are TRBV5-4 and TRBJ2-3, with D perhaps TRBD1 or TRBD2 (6 bases each). V shed 3 bases and J shed 2 bases, with 16 bases lying between them. The CDR3 loop spans 16 amino acids. CDR1 and CDR2 from the germline V gene are SGHNT and YYREEE (reference sequence). The CDR3 DNA reads TGTGCCAGCAGCTCCCGGGGGCAGAAACTCACAGATACGCAGTATTTT. Encoded protein: CASSSRGQKLTDTQYF.

The V call is TRBV18, the J call TRBJ2-5, with D tentatively TRBD1 (6 bases). The CDR3 covers 15 residues. V was pared by 3 bases and J by 2 bases, with 13 bases between. The germline gives CDR1 KGHSH, CDR2 LQKENI. The CDR3 spells CASSPGQGLQETQYF. CDR3 nucleotide sequence: TGTGCCAGCTCACCGGGGCAGGGGTTGCAAGAGACCCAGTACTTC.

The chain uses TRBV30 and TRBJ1-4; TRBD1 agrees at 10 bases. CDR1 is GTSNPN, CDR2 SVGIG, per germline (reference sequence). The CDR3 has 17 amino acids. Unmatched junction bases numbered 12, after V lost 1 base and J lost 7 bases. CDR3 coding DNA: TGTGCCTGGAGTGGGAGGGACAGGGGCAGCAAGGTTGAAAAACTGTTTTTT. Translation: CAWSGRDRGSKVEKLFF.

The chain recombines TRBV4-3 with TRBJ1-2; 7 nucleotides agree with TRBD1. Germline CDR1 is LGHNA and CDR2 is YSLEER. V lost 0 bases and J lost 4; bases outside the gene matches: 11. The CDR3 runs 17 residues. The CDR3: CASSQDWEAGGTYGYTF. The CDR3 coding sequence is TGCGCCAGCAGCCAAGATTGGGAGGCAGGGGGAACCTATGGCTACACCTTC.

This clone has just one count. This chain joins TRBV5-1 and TRBJ1-4; TRBD1 agrees at 9 bases. Germline CDR1 SGHRS, CDR2 YFSETQ. With V trimmed by 4 bases and J by 6 bases, 10 bases remained unmatched. The CDR3 runs 16 residues. Here the CDR3 DNA reads TGCGCCAGCAGCGGCTCTGAGGGACAGGGTTATGAAAAACTGTTTTTT. Translated, it gives CASSGSEGQGYEKLFF.

The chain has TRBV10-2 and TRBJ2-2; D remains unclear. V dropped 8 bases and J dropped 2 bases, with 12 bases sitting between them. The CDR3 runs to 14 residues. The germline gives CDR1 WSHSY, CDR2 SAAADI. This chain's CDR3 is CASRSTRNTGELFF. CDR3 DNA sequence: TGCGCCAGCCGCTCGACGAGAAACACCGGGGAGCTGTTTTTT.

This sequence joins TRBV5-1 and TRBJ2-1; 15 bases fit TRBD2. The CDR3 extends over 17 amino acids. CDR1 SGHRS and CDR2 YFSETQ come from the germline V gene. The V gene end was trimmed by 5 bases and the J gene end by 2 bases; junction bases not matched to a gene: 5. CDR3 nucleotide sequence: TGCGCCAGCAGTCTCAGGACTAGCGGGGGGGCCTACAATGAGCAGTTCTTC. This translates into CASSLRTSGGAYNEQFF.

V gene TRBV28 combines with J gene TRBJ1-4; D remains ambiguous. The ends were cut back, 9 bases at V and 7 bases at J, with 12 bases in the middle. The CDR3 covers 12 residues. CDR1 and CDR2 from the germline V gene are MDHEN and SYDVKM. CDR3 loop: CASGSGIEKLFF. In DNA, the CDR3 is TGTGCCAGTGGGTCCGGGATTGAAAAACTGTTTTTT.

The sample holds one count of this clone. This chain uses TRBV29-1 with TRBJ2-3; 8 bases agree with TRBD1. The V gene's germline CDR1 is SQVTM and CDR2 ANQGSEA. V was clipped by 6 bases and J by 2 bases; unmatched bases: 13. The length of the CDR3 is 16 residues. The CDR3 coding sequence is TGCAGCGTCGCTAAGCTCGGGACAGGTCCCACAGATACGCAGTATTTT. Translating gives CSVAKLGTGPTDTQYF.

This CDR3 is CASSLRPGRQETQYF. The CDR3 DNA reads TGCGCCAGCAGCCTCCGGCCGGGACGGCAAGAGACCCAGTACTTC. The chain uses TRBV5-1 and TRBJ2-5, with D perhaps assigned TRBD1 or TRBD2 (5 bases each). Germline loops: CDR1 SGHRS, CDR2 YFSETQ. The CDR3 sequence is 15 residues long. The V and J ends lost 4 bases and 2 bases respectively, with 15 bases between them.

The gene calls are TRBV19 and TRBJ2-7, with 8 bases aligning to TRBD1. The germline CDR1 and CDR2 sequences are LNHDA and SQIVND (reference sequence). V gave up 6 bases and J gave up 5 bases; unmatched junction bases: 12. The CDR3 has 15 amino acids. The CDR3 sequence: CASSPLRTGMNEQYF. In DNA form, the CDR3 reads TGTGCCAGTAGCCCTCTACGGACAGGGATGAACGAGCAGTACTTC.

This chain joins TRBV6-1 and TRBJ1-5; tentatively, D is TRBD1 (6 bases). CDR1 is MNHNS and CDR2 is SASEGT in the germline V gene. The CDR3 has 16 residues. V was shortened by 3 bases and J by 1 base, with 13 bases between the two germline ends. The DNA of the CDR3 is TGTGCCAGCAGTGAGGGGACAATAAAGAGCAATCAGCCCCAGCATTTT. Amino acid sequence: CASSEGTIKSNQPQHF.

The chain links TRBV29-1 to TRBJ2-5, with D unresolved. V was cut by 5 bases and J by 1 base, with 2 bases left in between. This CDR3 has 10 residues. The germline V gene encodes CDR1 SQVTM and CDR2 ANQGSEA. The CDR3 nucleotides are TGCAGCGTTAGCCAAGAGACCCAGTACTTC. It is translated as CSVSQETQYF.

This clone has a single count. V gene TRBV4-2 combines with J gene TRBJ2-2, with 9 bases lining up with TRBD1. CDR1 is LGHNA, CDR2 YNFKEQ, per germline. The CDR3 covers 17 residues. With V trimmed by 3 bases and J by 7 bases, 12 bases remained unmatched. Written as DNA, the CDR3 is TGTGCCAGCAGCCAGTCCATAGGGACAGGGAATGACGGGGAGCTGTTTTTT. Its translation: CASSQSIGTGNDGELFF.

CDR3 DNA sequence: TGTGCCAGCAGCCAAGCACGGTTGAACACTGAAGCTTTCTTT. Its translation: CASSQARLNTEAFF. The rearrangement uses TRBV4-2 and TRBJ1-1, with D uncertain. V shed 1 base and J shed 0 bases, with 6 bases lying between them. The CDR3 is made up of 14 amino acids. Germline V gene lookup returns CDR1 LGHNA and CDR2 YNFKEQ.

The gene calls are TRBV28 and TRBJ1-1, with 7 nucleotides matching TRBD1. CDR3 length equals 16 residues. The germline CDR1 and CDR2 sequences are MDHEN and SYDVKM. V was pared by 2 bases and J by 0 bases, with 6 bases of the junction left unmatched. The CDR3 nucleotides read TGTGCCAGCAGTTTAGGGACAGCGATTTTGAACACTGAAGCTTTCTTT. This translates into CASSLGTAILNTEAFF.

This clone has a handful of counts. The rearrangement links TRBV28 to TRBJ1-2; a possible D gene is TRBD1 (6 bases). The germline V and J ends were trimmed by 7 bases and 0 bases, with 18 bases remaining between them. There are 16 residues in the CDR3. Germline lookup yields CDR1 MDHEN and CDR2 SYDVKM. CDR3 loop: CASMVGGLTANYGYTF. DNA of the CDR3: TGTGCCAGCATGGTGGGGGGGCTCACAGCTAACTATGGCTACACCTTC.

This clone was detected once. The genes are TRBV20-1 and TRBJ2-5; D is uncertain. Germline-derived CDR1 and CDR2 are DFQATT and SNEGSKA (reference sequence). The ends were cut back, 5 bases at V and 0 bases at J, with 4 bases in the middle. The CDR3 is made up of 11 amino acids. CDR3 in amino acids: CSARNQETQYF. The CDR3 bases are TGCAGTGCTCGGAACCAAGAGACCCAGTACTTC.

This chain joins TRBV11-3 and TRBJ2-7, with TRBD2 matching 12 bases. The trim removed 5 bases at V and 3 bases at J, leaving 5 bases unmatched. The CDR3 consists of 15 residues. The germline V gene has CDR1 SGHNT and CDR2 YENEEA. CDR3 in amino acids: CASSTRTSGDYEQYF. The CDR3 DNA reads as TGTGCCAGCAGCACCCGGACTAGCGGGGACTACGAGCAGTACTTC.

Only one count was recorded for this clone. This rearrangement joins TRBV5-4 to TRBJ1-6; TRBD1 aligns across 7 bases. Trimming cost V 1 base and J 7 bases; bases outside gene matches: 5. Germline assignment: CDR1 SGHNT and CDR2 YYREEE (reference sequence). This CDR3 has 15 residues. CDR3 protein: CASSLRPGGNSPLHF. The CDR3 nucleotides are TGTGCCAGCAGCTTGCGGCCAGGGGGAAATTCACCCCTCCACTTT. The variable domain in full, completed from reference TRBV5-4 and TRBJ1-6, reads ETGVTQSPTHLIKTRGQQVTLRCSSQSGHNTVSWYQQALGQGPQFIFQYYREEENGRGNFPPRFSGLQFPNYSSELNVNALELDDSALYLCASSLRPGGNSPLHFGNGTRLTVT.

The V gene is TRBV6-1, the J gene TRBJ2-2, with D maybe TRBD1 (6 bases). Per germline, CDR1 MNHNS and CDR2 SASEGT. This CDR3 region has 14 residues. V dropped 7 bases and J dropped 6 bases, with 15 bases sitting between them. This chain's CDR3 is CASIPMGASGELFF. CDR3 coding DNA: TGTGCCAGCATCCCAATGGGGGCGTCCGGGGAGCTGTTTTTT.

This clone showed up just once. The V and J genes are TRBV5-4 and TRBJ1-4; the D gene is possibly TRBD1 (5 bases). The V end was cut by 4 bases, the J end by 5 bases, with 12 bases between. This CDR3 spans 14 amino acids. Germline-derived CDR1 and CDR2 are SGHNT and YYREEE (reference sequence). CDR3 residues: CASSRAGPNEKLFF. The CDR3 bases are TGTGCCAGCAGCAGGGCGGGACCGAATGAAAAACTGTTTTTT.

As for this clone: The same CDR3 can be traced to other DNA sequences in this sample. The V and J genes are TRBV28 and TRBJ1-2, with no clear D. The CDR3 contains 10 residues. Trimming shortened V by 6 bases and J by 5 bases, and 4 bases separated the two germline ends. CDR1 and CDR2 from the germline V gene are MDHEN and SYDVKM. The CDR3 bases are TGTGCCAGCAGAGGGTATGGCTACACCTTC. It is translated as CASRGYGYTF.

The chain joins TRBV7-2 to TRBJ1-5; possible D gene TRBD1, 5 bases. The CDR3 totals 14 residues. Germline CDR1 is SGHTA and CDR2 is FQGNSA. Trimming removed 5 bases at V and 3 bases at J, with 11 bases between. The CDR3 loop reads CASSLDSPNQPQHF. The CDR3 DNA is TGTGCCAGCAGCCTTGACAGTCCCAATCAGCCCCAGCATTTT.

The rearrangement joins TRBV5-1 to TRBJ2-7, with 9 bases fitting TRBD1. The germline V gene encodes CDR1 SGHRS and CDR2 YFSETQ. CDR3 size: 14 residues. V lost 2 bases to trimming and J lost 3 bases; unmatched junction nucleotides: 3. The DNA of the CDR3 is TGCGCCAGCAGCTTTGACAGGGGGGGCTACGAGCAGTACTTC. Translating gives CASSFDRGGYEQYF.

This clone was observed a single time. V gene TRBV9 combines with J gene TRBJ1-1, with 7 bases matching TRBD1. Germline CDR1 reads SGDLS; CDR2 reads YYNGEE. V shed 4 bases and J 0 bases; nucleotides not matched to a gene: 9. CDR3 length equals 16 residues. DNA of the CDR3: TGTGCCAGCAGCTGGGGACAGCCTGACGTGAACACTGAAGCTTTCTTT. This sequence encodes CASSWGQPDVNTEAFF.

The rearrangement links TRBV7-6 to TRBJ1-2, with 7 bases fitting TRBD1. The germline CDR1 and CDR2 sequences are SGHVS and FNYEAQ. This CDR3 comprises 16 residues. V shed 1 base, J shed 8 bases, and the junction held 13 bases outside the gene matches. The CDR3 nucleotides are TGTGCCAGCAGCTTAGAGACGAGGACAGGACCTTGGGGCTACACCTTC. Its translation is CASSLETRTGPWGYTF.

This chain joins TRBV14 and TRBJ1-4; TRBD1 is a possible D gene (6 bases). Trimming removed 4 bases from V and 7 bases from J, with 19 bases in between. Germline lookup yields CDR1 SGHDN and CDR2 FVKESK. The CDR3 extends over 16 amino acids. DNA of the CDR3: TGTGCCAGCAGCCGGAGGAACGGGGGCGGCGGTGAAAAACTGTTTTTT. As protein: CASSRRNGGGGEKLFF.

The V gene is TRBV5-1, the J gene TRBJ2-7; TRBD2 is a possible D gene (5 bases). With 2 bases removed from V and 4 bases from J, the gap between germline ends came to 7 bases. The CDR3 extends over 12 amino acids. Germline assignment: CDR1 SGHRS and CDR2 YFSETQ. Here the CDR3 reads CASSFGEYEQYF. The CDR3 DNA is TGCGCCAGCAGCTTCGGGGAGTACGAGCAGTACTTC.

The chain carries TRBV7-2 and TRBJ1-2, with 7 bases fitting TRBD1. This CDR3 region has 13 residues. Germline CDR1 and CDR2: SGHTA and FQGNSA. V was clipped by 5 bases and J by 6 bases; unmatched bases: 6. The CDR3 nucleotides read TGTGCCAGCAGCCTGCCACAGGGGAATGGCTACACCTTC. Protein: CASSLPQGNGYTF.

This chain connects TRBV5-1 to TRBJ2-2, with D unresolved. V was clipped by 1 base and J by 1 base, with 5 bases between them. The germline CDR1 and CDR2 sequences are SGHRS and YFSETQ. CDR3 length: 14 amino acids. The CDR3 nucleotides read TGCGCCAGCAGCTTGCGGTGGAACACCGGGGAGCTGTTTTTT. Its protein is CASSLRWNTGELFF.

This chain connects TRBV19 to TRBJ1-2; 9 nucleotides align to TRBD1. Germline-derived CDR1 and CDR2 are LNHDA and SQIVND (reference sequence). The trim removed 5 bases at V and 4 bases at J, leaving 5 bases unmatched. The CDR3 consists of 14 residues. The CDR3 region is CASSLTGGFYGYTF. The DNA of the CDR3 is TGTGCCAGTAGTTTAACAGGGGGCTTCTATGGCTACACCTTC.